The T cell receptor (beta chain) under discussion was sequenced for a study of blood T cell repertoires in COVID-19. Unmatched junction bases numbered 8, after V lost 2 bases and J lost 5 bases. The CDR3 contains 15 residues. CDR1 SGHTA and CDR2 FQGNSA come from the germline V gene. The table came from immunoSEQ multiplex PCR; TCRdb's copy has only in-frame clones and leaves some out. The sample comprises about 83,000 clones, roughly 86% of which are singletons, and roughly 20% rests with the top ten. The genes are TRBV7-2 and TRBJ2-5; 7 bases fit TRBD2. The sequenced sample was peripheral blood. This TCR was recovered from a woman over 75 in a cohort sampled during active or convalescent COVID-19. The CDR3 sequence is CASSLPGGRGETQYF. CDR3 bases: TGTGCCAGCAGCTTACCGGGAGGCCGCGGGGAGACCCAGTACTTC.